One and the same sample provided the 10 T cell receptor beta chains below, sequenced in a study of cytomegalovirus exposure and HLA in healthy donors. The table came from immunoSEQ multiplex PCR; TCRdb's copy has only in-frame clones and leaves some out. Of more than 85,000 clones listed, around nine tenths were seen once; the top ten hold roughly 2.1%. Sequenced input: PBMCs. The receptors come from a woman aged 18-29 years in good health and CMV-seronegative.

The chain is built from TRBV6-5 and TRBJ2-5; D remains unclear. Germline CDR1 reads MNHEY; CDR2 reads SVGAGI. Trimming stripped 0 bases from V and 5 bases from J, with 4 bases between. The CDR3 has 12 residues. The CDR3 sequence: CASSYSGETQYF. DNA of the CDR3: TGTGCCAGCAGTTACTCTGGCGAGACCCAGTACTTC.

The rearrangement uses TRBV29-1 and TRBJ2-5, with D possibly TRBD1 on 5 matching bases. The J call is doubtful: the DNA matches TRBJ2-7 better. Germline CDR1 is SQVTM and CDR2 is ANQGSEA. This CDR3 is 14 amino acids long. CDR3 residues: CSVEKGLWAYEQYF. DNA of the CDR3: TGCAGCGTTGAAAAGGGGCTTTGGGCCTACGAGCAGTACTTC.

The genes are TRBV30 and TRBJ2-5, with D perhaps matching TRBD1 (6 bases). Germline V gene sequence: CDR1 GTSNPN, CDR2 SVGIG (reference sequence). The V gene lost 4 bases and the J gene lost 4 bases, with 13 bases spanning the gap. The CDR3 extends over 13 amino acids. As DNA, the CDR3 is TGTGCCTGGACCCGAGGGGGTCCAGAGACCCAGTACTTC. Amino acids: CAWTRGGPETQYF.

This chain connects TRBV7-9 to TRBJ2-5, with 8 bases identical to TRBD2. This CDR3 region has 15 residues. J gave up 2 bases and V 5 bases, and 7 bases lay outside the gene matches. Per germline, CDR1 SEHNR and CDR2 FQNEAQ (reference sequence). CDR3: CASSPRLARQETQYF. CDR3 DNA: TGTGCCAGCAGCCCCCGACTAGCGAGGCAAGAGACCCAGTACTTC.

V is TRBV7-3 and J is TRBJ2-7, with D hard to call. The CDR3 runs 13 residues. The V gene lost 2 bases and the J gene lost 2 bases, with 7 bases spanning the gap. Looked up from germline, CDR1 is SGHTA and CDR2 is FQGTGA. The CDR3 DNA is TGTGCCAGCAGCTTAGGCAGGACCTACGAGCAGTACTTC. Translation gives CASSLGRTYEQYF.

The V call is TRBV28, the J call TRBJ1-5; 7 nucleotides align to TRBD1. The CDR3 totals 15 residues. CDR1 MDHEN and CDR2 SYDVKM come from the germline V gene. Trimming at V came to 5 bases and at J to 1 base, leaving 5 bases not matched to a gene. DNA of the CDR3: TGTGCCAGCAGTCAAAGGACAGGCAGCAATCAGCCCCAGCATTTT. It translates to CASSQRTGSNQPQHF.

V is TRBV29-1 and J is TRBJ2-7; 9 bases agree with TRBD2. The trim removed 4 bases at V and 4 bases at J, leaving 8 bases unmatched. The CDR3 has 14 amino acids. CDR1 and CDR2 from the germline V gene are SQVTM and ANQGSEA. CDR3 sequence: CSVAASGVRYEQYF. The DNA of the CDR3 is TGCAGCGTTGCGGCTAGCGGGGTCCGTTACGAGCAGTACTTC.

V usage is TRBV15 and J usage is TRBJ2-7; possibly TRBD2 for D (6 bases). Trimming took 0 bases from V and 3 from J, leaving 12 bases between them. CDR3 length: 15 amino acids. Germline values: CDR1 LNHNV, CDR2 YYDKDF (reference sequence). CDR3 protein: CATSRDSGRSYEQYF. The CDR3 DNA is TGTGCCACCAGCAGAGATAGCGGTAGAAGCTACGAGCAGTACTTC. The full variable domain, completed using reference TRBV15 and TRBJ2-7, is DAMVIQNPRYQVTQFGKPVTLSCSQTLNHNVMYWYQQKSSQAPKLLFHYYDKDFNNEADTPDNFQSRRPNTSFCFLDIRSPGLGDTAMYLCATSRDSGRSYEQYFGPGTRLTVT.

V gene TRBV30 combines with J gene TRBJ2-5, with 7 bases matching TRBD2. This CDR3 has 13 residues. V lost 1 base, J lost 7 bases, and 6 bases stayed unmatched. Germline V CDR1 and CDR2: GTSNPN, SVGIG (reference sequence). CDR3 protein: CAWSESGGGTQYF. CDR3 coding DNA: TGTGCCTGGAGTGAGTCCGGCGGGGGGACCCAGTACTTC.

The V gene is TRBV27, the J gene TRBJ1-2; 9 bases are a match to TRBD1. This CDR3 spans 15 amino acids. Unmatched junction bases numbered 5, after V lost 2 bases and J lost 4 bases. Germline lookup yields CDR1 MNHEY and CDR2 SMNVEV (reference sequence). The CDR3 DNA reads TGTGCCAGCAGTTTAAAAGGACAGGGGACCTATGGCTACACCTTC. This translates into CASSLKGQGTYGYTF.